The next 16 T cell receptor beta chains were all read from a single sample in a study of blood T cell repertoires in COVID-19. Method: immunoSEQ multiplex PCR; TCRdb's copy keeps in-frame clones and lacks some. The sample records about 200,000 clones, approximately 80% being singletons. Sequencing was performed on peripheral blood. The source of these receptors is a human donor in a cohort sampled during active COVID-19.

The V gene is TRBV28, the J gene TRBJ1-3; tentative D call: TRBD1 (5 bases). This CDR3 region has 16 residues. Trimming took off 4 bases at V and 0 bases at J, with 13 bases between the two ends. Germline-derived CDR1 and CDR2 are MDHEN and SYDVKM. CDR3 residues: CASSSPRGSSGNTIYF. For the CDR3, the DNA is TGTGCCAGCAGTTCTCCCCGGGGGAGCTCTGGAAACACCATATATTTT. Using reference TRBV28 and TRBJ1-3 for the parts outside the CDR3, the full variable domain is DVKVTQSSRYLVKRTGEKVFLECVQDMDHENMFWYRQDPGLGLRLIYFSYDVKMKEKGDIPEGYSVSREKKERFSLILESASTNQTSMYLCASSSPRGSSGNTIYFGEGSWLTVV.

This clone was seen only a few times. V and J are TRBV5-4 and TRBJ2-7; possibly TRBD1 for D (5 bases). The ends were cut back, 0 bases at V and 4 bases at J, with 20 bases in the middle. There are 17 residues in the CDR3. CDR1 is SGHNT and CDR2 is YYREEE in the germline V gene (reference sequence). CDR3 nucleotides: TGTGCCAGCAGCTTGGTAGTTTCTGGGGCCTCCCGGTACGAGCAGTACTTC. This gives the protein CASSLVVSGASRYEQYF.

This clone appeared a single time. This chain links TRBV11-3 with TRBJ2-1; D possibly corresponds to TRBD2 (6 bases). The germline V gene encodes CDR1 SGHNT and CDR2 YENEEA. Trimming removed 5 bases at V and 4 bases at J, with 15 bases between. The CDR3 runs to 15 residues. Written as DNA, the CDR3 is TGTGCCAGCAGCCAACTCAGCGGGCTTTACAATGAGCAGTTCTTC. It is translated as CASSQLSGLYNEQFF.

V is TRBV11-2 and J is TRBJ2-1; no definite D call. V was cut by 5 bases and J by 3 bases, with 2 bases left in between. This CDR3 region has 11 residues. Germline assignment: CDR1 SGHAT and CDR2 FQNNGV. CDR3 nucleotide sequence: TGTGCCAGCAGCCGCTACAATGAGCAGTTCTTC. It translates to CASSRYNEQFF. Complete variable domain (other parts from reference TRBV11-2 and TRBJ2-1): EAGVAQSPRYKIIEKRQSVAFWCNPISGHATLYWYQQILGQGPKLLIQFQNNGVVDDSQLPKDRFSAERLKGVDSTLKIQPAKLEDSAVYLCASSRYNEQFFGPGTRLTVL.

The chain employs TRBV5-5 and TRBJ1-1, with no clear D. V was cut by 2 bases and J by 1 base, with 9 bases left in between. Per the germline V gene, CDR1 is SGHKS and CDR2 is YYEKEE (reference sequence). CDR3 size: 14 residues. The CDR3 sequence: CASSLYLRNTEAFF. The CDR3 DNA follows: TGTGCCAGCAGCTTATACTTAAGGAACACTGAAGCTTTCTTT.

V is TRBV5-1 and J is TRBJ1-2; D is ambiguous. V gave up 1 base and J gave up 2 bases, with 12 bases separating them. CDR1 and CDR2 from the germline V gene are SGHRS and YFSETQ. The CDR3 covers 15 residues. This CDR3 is CASSLSREINYGYTF. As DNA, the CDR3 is TGCGCCAGCAGCTTGTCGAGGGAAATAAACTATGGCTACACCTTC.

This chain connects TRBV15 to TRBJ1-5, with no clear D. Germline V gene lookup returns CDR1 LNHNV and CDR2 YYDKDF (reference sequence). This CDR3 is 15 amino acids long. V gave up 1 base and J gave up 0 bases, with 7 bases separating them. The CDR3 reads CATSRVTYSNQPQHF. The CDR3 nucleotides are TGTGCCACCAGCAGAGTGACATATAGCAATCAGCCCCAGCATTTT.

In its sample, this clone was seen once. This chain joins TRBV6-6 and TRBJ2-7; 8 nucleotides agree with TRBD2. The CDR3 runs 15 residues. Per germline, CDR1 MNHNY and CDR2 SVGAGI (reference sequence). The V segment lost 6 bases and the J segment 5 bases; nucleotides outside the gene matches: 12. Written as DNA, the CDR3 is TGTGCCAGCAGGTGGACGGGAGGGCCTTCCGACGAGCAGTACTTC. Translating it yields CASRWTGGPSDEQYF.

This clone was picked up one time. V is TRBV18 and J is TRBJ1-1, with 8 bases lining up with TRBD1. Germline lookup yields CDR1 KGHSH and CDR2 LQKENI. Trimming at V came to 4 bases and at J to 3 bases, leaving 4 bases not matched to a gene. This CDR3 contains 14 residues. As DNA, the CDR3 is TGTGCCAGCTCACAGGGACAGGCCCACACTGAAGCTTTCTTT. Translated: CASSQGQAHTEAFF. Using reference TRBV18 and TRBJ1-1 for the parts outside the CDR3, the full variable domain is NAGVMQNPRHLVRRRGQEARLRCSPMKGHSHVYWYRQLPEEGLKFMVYLQKENIIDESGMPKERFSAEFPKEGPSILRIQQVVRGDSAAYFCASSQGQAHTEAFFGQGTRLTVV.

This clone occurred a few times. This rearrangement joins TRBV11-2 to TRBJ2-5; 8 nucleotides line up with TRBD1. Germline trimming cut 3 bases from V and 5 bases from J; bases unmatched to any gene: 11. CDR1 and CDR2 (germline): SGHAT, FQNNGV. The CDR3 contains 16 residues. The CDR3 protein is CASSFEAGGLRETQYF. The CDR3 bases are TGTGCCAGCAGCTTCGAGGCAGGGGGCCTGAGGGAGACCCAGTACTTC.

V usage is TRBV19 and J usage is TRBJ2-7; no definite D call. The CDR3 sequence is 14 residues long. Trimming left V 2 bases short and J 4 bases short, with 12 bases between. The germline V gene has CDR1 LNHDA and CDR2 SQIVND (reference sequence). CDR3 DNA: TGTGCCAGTAGTATAAGTCCAGGTTGGTACGAGCAGTACTTC. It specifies CASSISPGWYEQYF.

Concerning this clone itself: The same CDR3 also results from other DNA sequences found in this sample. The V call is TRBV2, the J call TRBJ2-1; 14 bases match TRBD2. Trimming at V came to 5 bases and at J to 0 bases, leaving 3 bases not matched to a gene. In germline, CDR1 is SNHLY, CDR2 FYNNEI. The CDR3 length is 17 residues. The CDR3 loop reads CASSPGTSGSSYNEQFF. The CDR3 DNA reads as TGTGCCAGCAGTCCCGGGACTAGCGGGAGCTCCTACAATGAGCAGTTCTTC. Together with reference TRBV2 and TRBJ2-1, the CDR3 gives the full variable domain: EPEVTQTPSHQVTQMGQEVILRCVPISNHLYFYWYRQILGQKVEFLVSFYNNEISEKSEIFDDQFSVERPDGSNFTLKIRSTKLEDSAMYFCASSPGTSGSSYNEQFFGPGTRLTVL.

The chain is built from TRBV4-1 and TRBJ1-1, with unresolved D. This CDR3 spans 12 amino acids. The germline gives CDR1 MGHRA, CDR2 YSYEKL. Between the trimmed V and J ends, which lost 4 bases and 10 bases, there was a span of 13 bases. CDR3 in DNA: TGCGCCAGCAGCCCTGGAGGGCGGGGAGCTTTCTTT. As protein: CASSPGGRGAFF.

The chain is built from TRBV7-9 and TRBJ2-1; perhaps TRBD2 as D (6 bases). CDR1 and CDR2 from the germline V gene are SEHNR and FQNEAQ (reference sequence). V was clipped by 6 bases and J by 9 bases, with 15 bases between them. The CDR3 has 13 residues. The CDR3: CASRGQTRVEQFF. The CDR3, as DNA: TGTGCCAGCAGGGGGCAGACTAGAGTTGAGCAGTTCTTC.

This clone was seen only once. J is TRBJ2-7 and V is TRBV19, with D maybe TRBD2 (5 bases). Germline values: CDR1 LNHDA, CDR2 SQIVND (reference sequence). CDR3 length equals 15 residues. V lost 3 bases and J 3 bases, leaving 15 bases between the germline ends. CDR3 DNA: TGTGCCAGTAGTATTAGCCTAGCAAATAGCTACGAGCAGTACTTC. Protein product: CASSISLANSYEQYF. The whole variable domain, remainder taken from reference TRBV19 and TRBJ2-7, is DGGITQSPKYLFRKEGQNVTLSCEQNLNHDAMYWYRQDPGQGLRLIYYSQIVNDFQKGDIAEGYSVSREKKESFPLTVTSAQKNPTAFYLCASSISLANSYEQYFGPGTRLTVT.

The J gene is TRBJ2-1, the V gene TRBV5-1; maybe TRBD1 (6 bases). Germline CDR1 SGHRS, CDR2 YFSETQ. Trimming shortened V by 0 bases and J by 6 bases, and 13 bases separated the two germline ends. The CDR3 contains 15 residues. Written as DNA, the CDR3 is TGCGCCAGCAGCTTGGTCAGGGGCTTCGTCAATGAGCAGTTCTTC. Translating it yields CASSLVRGFVNEQFF.